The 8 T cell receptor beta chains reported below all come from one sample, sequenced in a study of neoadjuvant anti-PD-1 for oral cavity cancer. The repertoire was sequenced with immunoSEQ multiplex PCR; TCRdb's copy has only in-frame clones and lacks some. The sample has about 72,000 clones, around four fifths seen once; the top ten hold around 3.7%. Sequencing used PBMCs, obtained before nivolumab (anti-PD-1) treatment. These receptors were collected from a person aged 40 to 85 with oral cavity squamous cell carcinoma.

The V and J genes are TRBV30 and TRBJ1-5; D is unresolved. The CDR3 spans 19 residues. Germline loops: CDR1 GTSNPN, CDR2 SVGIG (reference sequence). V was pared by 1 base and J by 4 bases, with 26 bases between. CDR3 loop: CAWSELRRLRGSSNQPQHF. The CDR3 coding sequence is TGTGCCTGGAGTGAACTACGGCGGCTACGAGGCAGCTCGAATCAGCCCCAGCATTTT.

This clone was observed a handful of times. CDR3 bases: TGTGCCTGGAGTTCCGGGACAATCAATCAGCCCCAGCATTTT. It encodes CAWSSGTINQPQHF. The chain carries TRBV30 and TRBJ1-5; a possible D gene is TRBD1 (6 bases). The CDR3 has 14 residues. V lost 2 bases and J 3 bases, leaving 11 bases between the germline ends. CDR1 GTSNPN and CDR2 SVGIG come from the germline V gene (reference sequence).

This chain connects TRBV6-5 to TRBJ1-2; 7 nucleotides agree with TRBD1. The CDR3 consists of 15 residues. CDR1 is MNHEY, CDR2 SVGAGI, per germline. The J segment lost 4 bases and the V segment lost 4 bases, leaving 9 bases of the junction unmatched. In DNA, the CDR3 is TGTGCCAGCAGTTGGTACTCCAGGGGGACCTATGGCTACACCTTC. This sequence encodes CASSWYSRGTYGYTF.

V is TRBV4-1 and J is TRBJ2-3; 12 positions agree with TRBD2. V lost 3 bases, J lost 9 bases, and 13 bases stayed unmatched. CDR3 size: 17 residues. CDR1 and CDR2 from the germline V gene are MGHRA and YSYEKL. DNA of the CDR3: TGCGCCAGCAGCCACGGACTAGCGGGACCCCCTGGTTTAACGCAGTATTTT. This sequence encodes CASSHGLAGPPGLTQYF.

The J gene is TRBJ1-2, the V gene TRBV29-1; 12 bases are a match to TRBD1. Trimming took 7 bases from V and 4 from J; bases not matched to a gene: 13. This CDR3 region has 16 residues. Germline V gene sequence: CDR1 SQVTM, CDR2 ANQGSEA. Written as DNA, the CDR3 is TGCAGCGCTGACCACCGGGACAGGGGGCCACTCTATGGCTACACCTTC. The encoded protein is CSADHRDRGPLYGYTF.

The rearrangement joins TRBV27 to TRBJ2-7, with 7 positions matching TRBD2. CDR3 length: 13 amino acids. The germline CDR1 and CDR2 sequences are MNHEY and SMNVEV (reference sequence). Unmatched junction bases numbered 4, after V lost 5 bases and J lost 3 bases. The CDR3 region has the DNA TGTGCCAGCAGTCCATGGGGGGGCTACGAGCAGTACTTC. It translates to CASSPWGGYEQYF.

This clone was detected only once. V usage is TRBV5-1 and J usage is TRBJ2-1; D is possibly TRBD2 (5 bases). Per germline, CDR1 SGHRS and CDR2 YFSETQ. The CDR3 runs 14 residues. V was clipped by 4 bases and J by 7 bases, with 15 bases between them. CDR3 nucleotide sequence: TGCGCCAGCAGCGGGCAGACTACCGCAAATGAGCAGTTCTTC. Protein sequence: CASSGQTTANEQFF.

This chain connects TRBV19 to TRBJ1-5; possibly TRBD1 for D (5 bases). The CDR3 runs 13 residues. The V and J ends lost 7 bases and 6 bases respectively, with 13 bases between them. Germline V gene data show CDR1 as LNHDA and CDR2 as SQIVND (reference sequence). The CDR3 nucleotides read TGTGCCAGTACCCCGGCAAGGGGTCAGCCCCAGCATTTT. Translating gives CASTPARGQPQHF.